This entry is about one TCR beta chain. The data belong to a study of technical replicates of blood from a handful of donors. The CDR3 runs to 17 residues. The V segment lost 2 bases and the J segment 0 bases; nucleotides outside the gene matches: 9. Germline CDR1 reads SGHKS; CDR2 reads YYEKEE (reference sequence). Here immunoSEQ multiplex PCR was the method, and the copy in TCRdb shows in-frame clones only, minus some. Of around 69,000 clones listed, 75% to 90% are singletons. This receptor was taken from a human donor in good health. Some clones in this sample may be carry-over from other donors' samples. The chain recombines TRBV5-5 with TRBJ1-2, with TRBD1 matching 8 bases. The sequenced material came from PBMCs. CDR3 nucleotides: TGTGCCAGCAGCTTCGCCCTACCGGGACAGGCTAACTATGGCTACACCTTC. As protein: CASSFALPGQANYGYTF.